The next 30 T cell receptor beta chains were all read from a single sample in a study of blood T cell repertoires in COVID-19. TCRdb's copy holds only in-frame clones and misses some; the assay was immunoSEQ multiplex PCR. The table lists roughly 200,000 clones, roughly 90% of them singletons. Material: peripheral blood. These TCRs come from a man aged 45-60 years with acute or convalescent COVID-19.

This sequence joins TRBV27 and TRBJ2-3; TRBD2 aligns across 9 bases. This CDR3 region has 17 residues. CDR1 is MNHEY, CDR2 SMNVEV, per germline (reference sequence). Losses at the gene ends were 5 bases for V and 1 base for J; bases not matched to a gene: 10. The CDR3 here is CASSVAGGRARTDTQYF. CDR3 sequence (DNA): TGTGCCAGCAGTGTAGCGGGCGGGAGGGCTCGCACAGATACGCAGTATTTT.

V and J are TRBV7-3 and TRBJ2-1, with D perhaps TRBD1 (5 bases). Trimming stripped 1 base from V and 6 bases from J, with 16 bases between. This CDR3 spans 16 amino acids. The germline V gene has CDR1 SGHTA and CDR2 FQGTGA. The CDR3 spells CASSLMGGATGNEQFF. The DNA of the CDR3 is TGTGCCAGCAGCTTAATGGGTGGGGCCACGGGCAATGAGCAGTTCTTC.

The rearrangement joins TRBV7-6 to TRBJ1-5, with 8 bases fitting TRBD1. This CDR3 is built from 18 residues. The J segment lost 0 bases and the V segment lost 4 bases, leaving 11 bases of the junction unmatched. From germline, CDR1 is SGHVS and CDR2 FNYEAQ. CDR3 in amino acids: CASSYEEDRGNSNQPQHF. The CDR3 DNA sequence: TGTGCCAGCAGCTACGAAGAAGACAGGGGAAATAGCAATCAGCCCCAGCATTTT.

The chain is built from TRBV10-3 and TRBJ1-6, with D uncertain. The germline CDR1 and CDR2 sequences are ENHRY and SYGVKD. The CDR3 contains 13 residues. V was pared by 7 bases and J by 5 bases, with 9 bases between. This CDR3 is CAITNQNNSPLHF. CDR3 DNA: TGTGCCATCACAAACCAGAATAATTCACCCCTCCACTTT.

The chain couples TRBV28 to TRBJ2-3; 7 nucleotides align to TRBD2. The CDR3 length is 13 residues. V dropped 7 bases and J dropped 4; count of bases not matched to a gene: 5. CDR1 and CDR2 from the germline V gene are MDHEN and SYDVKM. This CDR3 is CASTLGGADTQYF. The CDR3 DNA sequence: TGTGCCAGCACTCTGGGGGGGGCAGATACGCAGTATTTT.

The rearrangement joins TRBV4-1 to TRBJ2-5, with 13 positions matching TRBD2. The CDR3 loop spans 17 amino acids. Germline values: CDR1 MGHRA, CDR2 YSYEKL. The trim removed 2 bases at V and 2 bases at J, leaving 5 bases unmatched. CDR3: CASSQSPGLAGQETQYF. The CDR3 DNA follows: TGCGCCAGCAGCCAATCGCCGGGACTAGCGGGACAAGAGACCCAGTACTTC.

The rearrangement joins TRBV4-1 to TRBJ1-4, with a weak D call TRBD1 (5 bases). CDR1 is MGHRA and CDR2 is YSYEKL in the germline V gene. V was trimmed by 10 bases and J by 7 bases, leaving 16 bases between them. The CDR3 contains 13 residues. The CDR3 nucleotides read TGCGCCACGACGGACACGGCAATTGAAAAACTGTTTTTT. It codes for CATTDTAIEKLFF.

The chain uses TRBV5-6 and TRBJ1-2; D is possibly TRBD1 (6 bases). V lost 3 bases, J lost 8 bases, and 11 bases lay in between. Germline CDR1 SGHDT, CDR2 YYEEEE. This CDR3 region has 12 residues. For the CDR3, the DNA is TGTGCCAGCAGCTCAGGGGTTGGGGGCTACACCTTC. Its translation: CASSSGVGGYTF.

The rearrangement links TRBV10-3 to TRBJ1-6, with TRBD1 matching 11 bases. Trimming took 8 bases from V and 6 from J; bases not matched to a gene: 3. CDR1 is ENHRY, CDR2 SYGVKD, per germline. The CDR3 runs to 14 residues. The CDR3 nucleotides are TGTGCCATCGCCGGGACAGGGGGTAATTCACCCCTCCACTTT. Translation: CAIAGTGGNSPLHF.

V is TRBV11-2 and J is TRBJ1-1; D is undetermined. Per germline, CDR1 SGHAT and CDR2 FQNNGV. The CDR3 is made up of 12 amino acids. Trimming took off 5 bases at V and 5 bases at J, with 9 bases between the two ends. The chain's CDR3 is CASSAGRTEAFF. The CDR3 nucleotides are TGTGCCAGCAGCGCCGGGAGGACTGAAGCTTTCTTT.

The chain links TRBV2 to TRBJ1-3; 9 bases fit TRBD1. With V trimmed by 6 bases and J by 1 base, 7 bases remained unmatched. The CDR3 length is 16 residues. Germline lookup yields CDR1 SNHLY and CDR2 FYNNEI. CDR3 sequence (DNA): TGTGCCAGCAGCCCCGGGACAGGGTGGTCTGGAAACACCATATATTTT. Its protein is CASSPGTGWSGNTIYF.

The chain links TRBV11-2 to TRBJ1-1, with no clear D. The ends were cut back, 1 base at V and 11 bases at J, with 17 bases in the middle. The CDR3 is made up of 14 amino acids. The V gene's germline CDR1 is SGHAT and CDR2 FQNNGV. The CDR3 region has the DNA TGTGCCAGCAGCTTAGCCCTAGAGGGAACTTTGGCTTTCTTT. As protein: CASSLALEGTLAFF.

The CDR3 loop reads CASSSEAAFSYEQYF. The DNA for the CDR3 is TGTGCCAGCAGCTCAGAGGCCGCCTTCTCCTACGAGCAGTACTTC. V and J are TRBV3-1 (or the pseudogene TRBV3-2) and TRBJ2-7; unclear D gene. The CDR3 consists of 15 residues. The V gene lost 5 bases and the J gene lost 0 bases, with 14 bases spanning the gap. Germline loops: CDR1 LGHDT, CDR2 YNNKEL (reference sequence).

The rearrangement links TRBV5-1 to TRBJ2-7; 12 bases are a match to TRBD2. CDR3 length equals 15 residues. Germline V gene lookup returns CDR1 SGHRS and CDR2 YFSETQ. V gave up 3 bases and J gave up 2 bases; unmatched junction bases: 3. The CDR3 sequence: CASSWTSGTAYEQYF. The DNA of the CDR3 is TGCGCCAGCAGCTGGACTAGCGGGACGGCCTACGAGCAGTACTTC.

The chain couples TRBV19 to TRBJ2-2; 8 bases agree with TRBD1. J gave up 7 bases and V 5 bases, and 6 bases lay outside the gene matches. The CDR3 spans 14 residues. Germline V gene sequence: CDR1 LNHDA, CDR2 SQIVND (reference sequence). The CDR3 DNA is TGTGCCAGTAGTGTGGACAGGGCCGGCGGGGAGCTGTTTTTT. It is translated as CASSVDRAGGELFF.

This clone has just one count. The chain has TRBV19 and TRBJ1-1; TRBD1 agrees at 7 bases. This CDR3 is 18 amino acids long. Losses at the gene ends were 5 bases for V and 1 base for J; bases not matched to a gene: 16. Germline assignment: CDR1 LNHDA and CDR2 SQIVND (reference sequence). The chain's CDR3 is CASSAEWTGRRTNTEAFF. The DNA for the CDR3 is TGTGCCAGTAGTGCCGAATGGACAGGTCGAAGGACGAACACTGAAGCTTTCTTT.

The V gene is TRBV5-1, the J gene TRBJ2-1, with TRBD2 matching over 10 bases. This CDR3 comprises 16 residues. After removal of 0 bases from V and 2 bases from J, the junction contained 2 bases not matched to a gene. The germline V gene has CDR1 SGHRS and CDR2 YFSETQ. The CDR3: CASSLGTSGTYNEQFF. The CDR3 nucleotides read TGCGCCAGCAGCTTGGGGACTAGCGGAACCTACAATGAGCAGTTCTTC.

This clone was detected only a few times. The chain joins TRBV7-9 to TRBJ2-7, with D perhaps matching TRBD2 (6 bases). The ends were cut back, 5 bases at V and 0 bases at J, with 17 bases in the middle. Germline V CDR1 and CDR2: SEHNR, FQNEAQ (reference sequence). This CDR3 has 16 amino acids. The DNA of the CDR3 is TGTGCCAGCAGCCCCAAGGGTGGAGGGCCCTCCTACGAGCAGTACTTC. The encoded protein is CASSPKGGGPSYEQYF. Full variable domain (remainder filled in from reference TRBV7-9 and TRBJ2-7): DTGVSQNPRHKITKRGQNVTFRCDPISEHNRLYWYRQTLGQGPEFLTYFQNEAQLEKSRLLSDRFSAERPKGSFSTLEIQRTEQGDSAMYLCASSPKGGGPSYEQYFGPGTRLTVT.

The genes are TRBV6-5 and TRBJ1-5; 10 bases are shared with TRBD1. The trim removed 6 bases at V and 4 bases at J, leaving 3 bases unmatched. This CDR3 region has 14 residues. CDR1 is MNHEY and CDR2 is SVGAGI in the germline V gene. Written as DNA, the CDR3 is TGTGCCAGCAGGAGGACAGGGGGAAATCAGCCCCAGCATTTT. This encodes CASRRTGGNQPQHF.

The V gene is TRBV3-1 (or the pseudogene TRBV3-2), the J gene TRBJ2-7, with D possibly matching TRBD2 (6 bases). This CDR3 has 14 amino acids. Per germline, CDR1 LGHDT and CDR2 YNNKEL (reference sequence). V gave up 3 bases and J gave up 6 bases, with 15 bases separating them. The CDR3 region has the DNA TGTGCCAGCAGCCAGGGAGGTGCCCCCCTCGAGCAGTACTTC. Protein product: CASSQGGAPLEQYF.

CDR3 nucleotides: TGTGCCAGCAGCTTCACAGGACGGGCGAACACTGAAGCTTTCTTT. This codes for CASSFTGRANTEAFF. This sequence joins TRBV11-2 and TRBJ1-1; a possible D gene is TRBD1 (5 bases). In germline, CDR1 is SGHAT, CDR2 FQNNGV. The V gene lost 3 bases and the J gene lost 1 base, with 12 bases spanning the gap. The CDR3 has 15 residues.

A word on this clone: The sample carries other DNA sequences with the same CDR3. CDR3 sequence (DNA): TGTGCCAGCAGTTACTTAGGGCAGGGGGCTTACAATGAGCAGTTCTTC. As protein: CASSYLGQGAYNEQFF. V is TRBV6-5 and J is TRBJ2-1; TRBD1 matches at 8 bases. The germline gives CDR1 MNHEY, CDR2 SVGAGI. The length of the CDR3 is 16 residues. V lost 1 base and J lost 4; bases outside the gene matches: 6.

The rearrangement joins TRBV7-2 to TRBJ2-5, with 11 positions matching TRBD2. V lost 5 bases to trimming and J lost 5 bases; unmatched junction nucleotides: 13. Germline V lookup: CDR1 SGHTA, CDR2 FQGNSA. This CDR3 contains 17 residues. The CDR3 DNA is TGTGCCAGCAGCCCATGGGGTAGCGGGAGGGCCGGGGAGACCCAGTACTTC. As protein: CASSPWGSGRAGETQYF.

The rearrangement uses TRBV2 and TRBJ1-6; 7 bases are a match to TRBD1. Germline values: CDR1 SNHLY, CDR2 FYNNEI. The CDR3 is 14 amino acids. V gave up 3 bases and J gave up 9 bases; unmatched junction bases: 5. The CDR3 DNA follows: TGTGCCAGCAGTGAGACAGGGAGGAGTTCACCCCTCCACTTT. Amino acids: CASSETGRSSPLHF.

Concerning this clone itself: The sample carries other DNA sequences with the same CDR3. The chain is built from TRBV27 and TRBJ2-7; TRBD2 aligns across 8 bases. The V gene end was trimmed by 3 bases and the J gene end by 3 bases; junction bases not matched to a gene: 22. The CDR3 is made up of 20 amino acids. Germline V lookup: CDR1 MNHEY, CDR2 SMNVEV (reference sequence). CDR3 loop: CASSFLKSSLAGRDFYEQYF. For the CDR3, the DNA is TGTGCCAGCAGTTTCCTGAAGTCCAGCCTAGCGGGCCGGGATTTCTACGAGCAGTACTTC.

This chain links TRBV28 with TRBJ2-5, with D possibly being TRBD2 (6 bases). The V end lost 3 bases, the J end lost 5 bases, and 13 bases lay between the germline ends. The CDR3 consists of 14 residues. Germline V gene sequence: CDR1 MDHEN, CDR2 SYDVKM. CDR3 nucleotide sequence: TGTGCCAGCAGTTTGGAGGGGTCGGGGGAGACCCAGTACTTC. Translating it yields CASSLEGSGETQYF.

This rearrangement joins TRBV28 to TRBJ1-2; D unclear. The germline V gene has CDR1 MDHEN and CDR2 SYDVKM. CDR3 size: 15 residues. V was clipped by 6 bases and J by 2 bases, with 16 bases between them. The CDR3 DNA sequence: TGTGCCAGCAGCAAAGGAGACTGGGTGAACTATGGCTACACCTTC. It is translated as CASSKGDWVNYGYTF.

The rearrangement uses TRBV6-5 and TRBJ2-3; D gene ambiguous. V gave up 9 bases and J gave up 1 base, with 11 bases separating them. CDR3 length: 13 residues. Germline V gene sequence: CDR1 MNHEY, CDR2 SVGAGI. The CDR3 nucleotides read TGTGCCAGTACCGCGCAGGGCACAGATACGCAGTATTTT. Translating it yields CASTAQGTDTQYF.

CDR3 amino acids: CAIWRGTGNTIYF. The CDR3 DNA is TGTGCCATCTGGCGGGGCACTGGAAACACCATATATTTT. This chain joins TRBV6-6 and TRBJ1-3, with D possibly matching TRBD1 (5 bases). This CDR3 comprises 13 residues. V lost 10 bases and J lost 2, with 12 bases in between. Germline-derived CDR1 and CDR2 are MNHNY and SVGAGI (reference sequence).

The genes are TRBV6-1 and TRBJ2-7; TRBD1 is a possible D gene (5 bases). The CDR3 extends over 15 amino acids. Germline CDR1 reads MNHNS; CDR2 reads SASEGT. Trimming took 1 base from V and 5 from J, leaving 15 bases between them. CDR3 protein: CASSEGDAGQDEQYV. CDR3 in DNA: TGTGCCAGCAGTGAAGGAGATGCAGGGCAGGACGAGCAGTACGTC.